This T cell receptor beta chain was documented in a study of a mutant IDH1 vaccine in newly diagnosed glioma. Study in general: Vaccine dosing followed radiotherapy by 4-6 weeks, or accompanied temozolomide cycles. Previous treatment comprised radiotherapy, temozolomide, or both, mostly both.

As for this clone: The antigen remains unidentified.

Sequencing used immunoSEQ multiplex PCR; TCRdb keeps in-frame clones, though not all of them. The table has roughly 60,000 clones, approximately 84% seen once. Trimming cost V 3 bases and J 0 bases, with 9 bases left between them. This CDR3 has 15 residues. The germline V gene has CDR1 KGHSH and CDR2 LQKENI. Time point noted: week 23, last vaccination. The investigators gave 300 ug of mutant IDH1 20-mer peptide in each vaccine dose, together with topical imiquimod. The rearrangement joins TRBV18 to TRBJ1-5; D gene unclear. The sequencing here drew on PBMCs, taken from a glioma patient whose treatment included an IDH1 peptide vaccine. The clonotype was recovered from a man aged 25-40 years with glioma. The CDR3 DNA reads as TGTGCCAGCTCACCTACGGACCTTAGCAATCAGCCCCAGCATTTT. Its protein product is CASSPTDLSNQPQHF.